These T cell receptor beta chains were read from a single sample in a study of metastatic and nonmetastatic thyroid tumors. TCRdb re-called clones from the PCR reads using MiXCR. The data hold 27,000 or so clones, with around 16% observed a single time. Input material: blood. The receptors derive from a male donor with papillary thyroid cancer or a benign thyroid nodule (not recorded which). Some clones in this sample may be carry-over from other donors' samples. CDR3s include the opening cysteine and the closing phenylalanine or tryptophan. The order of the fields is V gene, D gene, J gene, clone size, CDR3 protein, CDR3 DNA. D genes are given only for firm matches. Size tells how often a clone was seen (once, few, many) or the class of an expanded clone, and some rows leave it out.

v_gene: TRBV3-1
d_gene: .
j_gene: TRBJ2-5
abundance: many
CDR3aa: CASSHSTRGAGQYF
CDR3nt: TGTGCCAGCAGCCATTCTACCCGCGGAGCGGGTCAGTACTTC

v_gene: TRBV28
d_gene: .
j_gene: TRBJ2-1
abundance: medium-sized
CDR3aa: CASSFNEQFF
CDR3nt: TGTGCCAGCAGTTTCAATGAGCAGTTCTTC

v_gene: TRBV6-1
d_gene: .
j_gene: TRBJ1-1
abundance: many
CDR3aa: CASRRSGAGADEAFF
CDR3nt: TGTGCCAGCAGGCGATCCGGAGCAGGGGCGGATGAAGCTTTCTTT

v_gene: TRBV30
d_gene: .
j_gene: TRBJ1-6
abundance: many
CDR3aa: CVWSPPGRLHF
CDR3nt: TGTGTCTGGAGTCCACCGGGCAGGCTCCACTTT

v_gene: TRBV30
d_gene: .
j_gene: TRBJ1-5
abundance: many
CDR3aa: CAWSEHHNQPQHF
CDR3nt: TGTGCCTGGAGTGAACATCATAATCAGCCCCAGCATTTT

v_gene: TRBV30
d_gene: .
j_gene: TRBJ1-2
abundance: many
CDR3aa: CAWSRGNYGYTF
CDR3nt: TGTGCCTGGAGCCGGGGGAACTATGGCTACACCTTC

v_gene: TRBV7-6
d_gene: TRBD2
j_gene: TRBJ2-3
abundance: .
CDR3aa: CASSLGPPPGLAGDTQYF
CDR3nt: TGTGCCAGCAGCTTAGGACCTCCGCCGGGACTAGCAGGAGATACGCAGTATTTT

v_gene: TRBV5-1
d_gene: .
j_gene: TRBJ2-7
abundance: medium-sized
CDR3aa: CASSLGAAGAIYEQYF
CDR3nt: TGCGCCAGCAGCTTGGGGGCGGCAGGGGCGATCTACGAGCAGTACTTC

v_gene: TRBV2
d_gene: .
j_gene: TRBJ1-2
abundance: many
CDR3aa: CASSAGVNYGYTF
CDR3nt: TGTGCCAGCAGTGCGGGAGTTAACTATGGCTACACCTTC

v_gene: TRBV5-1
d_gene: .
j_gene: TRBJ1-1
abundance: many
CDR3aa: CASSLAMGTEAFF
CDR3nt: TGCGCCAGCAGCTTGGCCATGGGGACTGAAGCTTTCTTT

v_gene: TRBV6-1
d_gene: TRBD1
j_gene: TRBJ2-5
abundance: many
CDR3aa: CASRGTGGWVETQYF
CDR3nt: TGTGCCAGCAGAGGGACAGGGGGCTGGGTAGAGACCCAGTACTTC

v_gene: TRBV20-1
d_gene: TRBD2
j_gene: TRBJ2-5
abundance: .
CDR3aa: CSAGFREVGETQYF
CDR3nt: TGCAGTGCTGGGTTCCGGGAGGTTGGAGAGACCCAGTACTTC

v_gene: TRBV30
d_gene: TRBD1
j_gene: TRBJ1-1
abundance: many
CDR3aa: CAWGQGARTEAFF
CDR3nt: TGTGCCTGGGGACAGGGGGCTAGGACTGAAGCTTTCTTT

v_gene: TRBV5-1
d_gene: .
j_gene: TRBJ2-7
abundance: medium-sized
CDR3aa: CASSFSPGNGEQYF
CDR3nt: TGCGCCAGCAGCTTCTCTCCAGGGAATGGCGAGCAGTACTTC

v_gene: TRBV3-1
d_gene: .
j_gene: TRBJ1-2
abundance: many
CDR3aa: CASSHKNTGYTF
CDR3nt: TGTGCCAGCAGCCACAAAAACACCGGCTACACCTTC

v_gene: TRBV2
d_gene: TRBD2
j_gene: TRBJ2-3
abundance: many
CDR3aa: CASSNPTSGKGSGTQYF
CDR3nt: TGTGCCAGCAGTAACCCGACTAGCGGGAAAGGGAGTGGTACGCAGTATTTT

v_gene: TRBV12-5
d_gene: .
j_gene: TRBJ2-7
abundance: .
CDR3aa: CASGLDCDSYEQYF
CDR3nt: TGTGCTAGTGGTTTGGATTGTGACTCCTACGAGCAGTACTTC

v_gene: TRBV9
d_gene: .
j_gene: TRBJ2-7
abundance: few
CDR3aa: CASSVDLGEYEQYF
CDR3nt: TGTGCCAGCAGCGTAGATTTAGGGGAATACGAGCAGTACTTC

v_gene: TRBV28
d_gene: .
j_gene: TRBJ2-7
abundance: many
CDR3aa: CASSPEGPSGGQGVYEQYF
CDR3nt: TGTGCCAGCAGTCCCGAAGGTCCAAGCGGAGGGCAGGGCGTCTACGAGCAGTACTTC

v_gene: TRBV5-4
d_gene: .
j_gene: TRBJ2-5
abundance: many
CDR3aa: CASSLGGTAQETQYF
CDR3nt: TGTGCCAGCAGCTTGGGGGGGACCGCCCAAGAGACCCAGTACTTC

v_gene: TRBV6-1
d_gene: .
j_gene: TRBJ1-1
abundance: .
CDR3aa: CASTPLGGLTEAFF
CDR3nt: TGTGCCAGCACGCCCCTGGGCGGACTGACTGAAGCTTTCTTT

v_gene: TRBV13
d_gene: .
j_gene: TRBJ1-6
abundance: many
CDR3aa: CASSLQGGLYNSPLHF
CDR3nt: TGTGCCAGCAGCTTACAGGGTGGCCTGTATAATTCACCCCTCCACTTT

v_gene: TRBV9
d_gene: .
j_gene: TRBJ2-7
abundance: many
CDR3aa: CASSVGGGISYEQYF
CDR3nt: TGTGCCAGCAGCGTAGGAGGGGGGATCTCCTACGAGCAGTACTTC

v_gene: TRBV2
d_gene: .
j_gene: TRBJ1-2
abundance: .
CDR3aa: CASISGVTGYAF
CDR3nt: TGTGCCAGCATTTCGGGGGTGACCGGCTACGCCTTC

v_gene: TRBV4-2
d_gene: .
j_gene: TRBJ1-2
abundance: many
CDR3aa: CASSHRAWVDYGYTF
CDR3nt: TGTGCCAGCAGCCATCGGGCCTGGGTAGACTATGGCTACACCTTC

v_gene: TRBV20-1
d_gene: TRBD2
j_gene: TRBJ2-7
abundance: .
CDR3aa: CSARDGAGKNEQYF
CDR3nt: TGCAGTGCTAGAGATGGAGCGGGAAAGAACGAGCAGTACTTC

v_gene: TRBV20-1
d_gene: TRBD2
j_gene: TRBJ2-7
abundance: medium-sized
CDR3aa: CSARLSGNDYEQYF
CDR3nt: TGCAGTGCTAGACTTAGCGGGAATGACTACGAGCAGTACTTC

v_gene: TRBV9
d_gene: .
j_gene: TRBJ2-2
abundance: .
CDR3aa: CASSVENTGELFF
CDR3nt: TGTGCCAGCAGCGTAGAGAACACCGGGGAGCTGTTTTTT

v_gene: TRBV7-2
d_gene: .
j_gene: TRBJ2-7
abundance: medium-sized
CDR3aa: CASTRVGGYEQYF
CDR3nt: TGTGCCAGCACCCGGGTAGGGGGCTACGAGCAGTACTTC

v_gene: TRBV3-1
d_gene: TRBD1
j_gene: TRBJ1-1
abundance: many
CDR3aa: CASSHSGTGTFNTEAFF
CDR3nt: TGTGCCAGCAGCCATTCCGGGACAGGGACTTTTAACACTGAAGCTTTCTTT

v_gene: TRBV3-1
d_gene: .
j_gene: TRBJ1-1
abundance: many
CDR3aa: CASSQVYKENTEAFF
CDR3nt: TGTGCCAGCAGCCAAGTTTACAAGGAGAACACTGAAGCTTTCTTT

v_gene: TRBV18
d_gene: TRBD1
j_gene: TRBJ2-3
abundance: many
CDR3aa: CASSSGTGTDTQYF
CDR3nt: TGTGCCAGCTCATCCGGGACAGGTACAGATACGCAGTATTTT

v_gene: TRBV4-1
d_gene: .
j_gene: TRBJ2-5
abundance: many
CDR3aa: CASSQVGGLGETQYF
CDR3nt: TGCGCCAGCAGCCAAGTAGGGGGTTTAGGAGAGACCCAGTACTTC

v_gene: TRBV30
d_gene: .
j_gene: TRBJ2-2
abundance: many
CDR3aa: CAWGTLELFF
CDR3nt: TGTGCCTGGGGGACCTTGGAACTGTTTTTT

v_gene: TRBV27
d_gene: .
j_gene: TRBJ1-2
abundance: many
CDR3aa: CASTSKGGYGYTF
CDR3nt: TGTGCCAGCACCTCAAAGGGGGGGTATGGCTACACCTTC

v_gene: TRBV2
d_gene: .
j_gene: TRBJ2-3
abundance: many
CDR3aa: CASSERAGQPTDTQYF
CDR3nt: TGTGCCAGCAGTGAAAGGGCAGGCCAGCCCACAGATACGCAGTATTTT

v_gene: TRBV6-5
d_gene: .
j_gene: TRBJ2-2
abundance: medium-sized
CDR3aa: CASSYYASSGSGELFF
CDR3nt: TGTGCCAGCAGTTACTACGCGAGTTCAGGGTCCGGGGAGCTGTTTTTT

v_gene: TRBV5-6
d_gene: .
j_gene: TRBJ2-2
abundance: many
CDR3aa: CASRNQANTGELFF
CDR3nt: TGTGCCAGCAGGAACCAAGCGAACACCGGGGAGCTGTTTTTT

v_gene: TRBV7-2
d_gene: .
j_gene: TRBJ2-3
abundance: many
CDR3aa: CASSWGPDTQYF
CDR3nt: TGTGCCAGCAGCTGGGGGCCAGATACGCAGTATTTT

v_gene: TRBV2
d_gene: TRBD2
j_gene: TRBJ2-3
abundance: few
CDR3aa: CASRRGAGGFTDTQYF
CDR3nt: TGTGCCAGCAGGAGGGGGGCGGGGGGTTTCACAGATACGCAGTATTTT

v_gene: TRBV6-6
d_gene: .
j_gene: TRBJ1-2
abundance: few
CDR3aa: CASSYSNAGYYGYTF
CDR3nt: TGTGCCAGCAGTTACTCGAATGCAGGGTACTATGGCTACACCTTC